This TCR beta chain was sequenced during a study of T-cell memory formation after mild COVID-19. V shed 3 bases and J shed 8 bases, with 16 bases lying between them. CDR3 size: 14 residues. Looked up from germline, CDR1 is MGHDK and CDR2 is SYGVNS. One entry per CDR3 protein results from TCRdb running MiXCR on the 5' RACE reads. Among 450,000 to 700,000 distinct CDR3 sequences listed, approximately 18% were seen once. The sample comprised PBMCs or a T cell subset sorted from them (not recorded which). The V gene is TRBV25-1, the J gene TRBJ1-1, with D possibly being TRBD1 (5 bases). The receptor comes from an adult woman who had mild COVID-19 (a few samples of this study predate the infection). Cell type and time point are not known. The CDR3 DNA reads as TGTGCCAGCAGTGACTCCAGCACCGGGGCAGAAGCTTTCTTT. This sequence encodes CASSDSSTGAEAFF.